This T cell receptor beta chain was found in a study of blood T cells in healthy people across ages. The CDR3 consists of 17 residues. The V gene's germline CDR1 is ENHRY and CDR2 SYGVKD. J lost 5 bases, V lost 0 bases, and 9 bases had no gene match. A second about 7 to 12 cycle PCR used barcoded and J-beta primers. Each cDNA molecule was tagged by a template-switch adaptor with 12 random nucleotides. One entry per CDR3 protein results from TCRdb running MiXCR on the 5' RACE reads. The sample lists 600,000 to 1,000,000 distinct CDR3 sequences; 58% were seen once. PBMCs numbering at least 6 million were isolated per sample. Study observations and caveats: Fewer expanded clones and more diversity marked long-lived versus aged donors. Measured against age, TCR beta diversity per million T cells decreased in a roughly linear manner.

Of note for this clonotype: Its target is not known.

This chain uses TRBV10-3 with TRBJ2-7; 11 nucleotides align to TRBD2. This TCR was recovered from a man aged 30 to 45 in good health. The sequencing input was blood. CDR3 protein: CAISESPFGTSGNEQYF. CDR3 DNA: TGTGCCATCAGTGAGTCTCCATTCGGGACTAGCGGAAACGAGCAGTACTTC.